This entry concerns a single T cell receptor (beta chain). Treatment indicated: approximately 18 received Ad26.COV2.S at low or high dose, single or two shots; about five received placebo; per-sample allocation not given. The study sampled participants on day 63 after the first vaccine or placebo injection. Method: immunoSEQ multiplex PCR; TCRdb's copy keeps in-frame clones and lacks some. Among about 680,000 clones listed, about 90% were seen once. These data come from a study of Ad26.COV2.S vaccination and SARS-CoV-2 variants. Germline CDR1 is SGHRS and CDR2 is YFSETQ. The CDR3 extends over 15 amino acids. J was trimmed by 3 bases and V by 4 bases; bases with no gene match: 7.

Specimen: peripheral blood, collected in a trial of Ad26.COV2.S vaccine versus placebo. The origin of this receptor is a person aged 18-60 years who received the Ad26.COV2.S COVID-19 vaccine or a placebo. The chain combines TRBV5-1 with TRBJ1-2, with 9 bases that match TRBD1. In DNA form, the CDR3 reads TGCGCCAGCAGCACGGCCGGGACAGGGCACTATGGCTACACCTTC. The encoded protein is CASSTAGTGHYGYTF.